What follows is one T cell receptor beta chain and its context. This receptor's antigen is unknown. Base qualities are not provided; no much larger clone lies one nucleotide away. CDR1 LNHDA and CDR2 SQIVND are derived from the germline V gene (reference sequence). From the cysteine through the phenylalanine, the CDR3 covers 15 amino acids. Kept here is only the CDR3 DNA, which spans 45 bases and is read in frame from base 1. The junction carries 10 bases between V and J, which are trimmed by 3 bases and 2 bases respectively. The data stem from a study of T cell responses to AZD1222 COVID-19 vaccine (dated by TCRdb to the early 2020s). Study-level background: A total of about 230 trial participants underwent TCR sequencing, of whom 200 to 220 received two doses of AZD1222 and about 25 received two doses of the MenACWY control vaccine. Trial participants were enrolled into age subgroups of 18-55, 56-69 and 70-plus years, which contained 148, 28 and 57 TCR-sequenced participants, respectively. Study-level results and caveats: Participants were mostly white British and included more females than males, and it was suggested by the authors that clonal diversity may have been underestimated. Because no day 14 peak-response samples were available, the repertoires could be characterized only after the peak T cell response. The vaccine-associated CD4 TCRs covered the entire spike protein, and the dominant responses fell in regions 160-218 and 743-854. Conclusions about previously exposed vaccinees are limited because only six or seven AZD1222 recipients were SARS-CoV-2 seropositive at baseline. The 56-69-year group was small, and its depth increase did not reach significance, likely because of low power. Epitopes outside the regions mutated in the B.1.351 and B.1.1.7 variants were reportedly recognized by nearly half of the unique spike-specific TCRs. Spike-specific TCR breadth and depth rose significantly after two AZD1222 doses compared with day 0 and with MenACWY recipients.

Sample time point, as interpreted from the label and publication: about 28 days (+/-7) after the second vaccine dose. Because spike-specific TCR depth and breadth did not differ between the two schedules, AZD1222 recipients who got a second dose at roughly 4 weeks were pooled with those who got a second dose at roughly 12 weeks. The vaccinee samples were drawn from two UK trials, COV001 and COV002, one of which was a single-blind randomized controlled phase 2/3 trial testing AZD1222 (ChAdOx1 nCoV-19) in healthy adults. For TCRbeta chain sequencing, PBMC samples were collected from trial participants at day 0 and at day 28 after the second dose. The CDR3 regions of human TCRbeta chains were subjected to immunosequencing. Concerning the study's data processing: Repertoire TCRs were checked for matches against a reference library of SARS-CoV-2-specific TCRs that had been generated using the MIRA antigen-specificity platform. Breadth meant the fraction of unique TCRs that were SARS-CoV-2-associated, whereas depth meant the fraction of total T cells that were SARS-CoV-2-associated. Using the MIRA data, each spike-specific TCR was mapped to the spike region that the TCR reacts to and placed in a CD4 or CD8 class. Log10-transformed breadth and depth values were compared by one-way ANOVA with Sidak's multiple comparisons tests. TCRdb obtained this table from immuneACCESS and retained in-frame rearrangements with V and J assigned. These tables miss some clones; where compared with another copy, unresolved V genes account for less than half of the shortfall, and the remainder is unexplained. The DNA gave D and trimming, while V, J and clone size come from that table. The sample table records about 39,000 clones; around 90% of these occur just once. The top ten hold 37% of the sample.

This specimen consisted of peripheral blood, obtained 28 days after the second AZD1222 dose. The chain employs TRBV19 and TRBJ2-2; the D segment might be TRBD1 or TRBD2, since each matches 5 bases. The clonotype was recovered from an adult who received the AZD1222 COVID-19 vaccine. The CDR3 protein: CASSIGGFNTGELFF. The DNA sequence follows: TGTGCCAGTAGTATTGGGGGATTTAACACCGGGGAGCTGTTTTTT.